This TCR beta chain originates from a study of CXCR3-negative and CXCR3-positive naive CD8 T cells. Details on this clonotype: As yet, its antigen is unknown.

It was by 5' RACE with UMI labels that the TRB cDNA libraries were prepared. No DNA is given; TCRdb re-called the 5' RACE reads and lists each CDR3 protein once. The sample totals over 35,000 distinct CDR3 sequences. The CDR3 length is 14 residues. Germline V CDR1 and CDR2: MGHRA, YSYEKL. Those CD8+ T cells considered naive were CD45RO-CCR7+CD27+CD95-. Study conclusions and caveats: Memory cells showed distinct TRBV-TRBJ patterns, while the two naive subsets matched. When CXCR3-positive naive cells were set against CXCR3-negative naive cells, the former had more hydrophobic TRB CDR3s. For memory CD8+ cells diversity was much lower, but both naive subsets had comparably high diversity.

This chain connects TRBV4-1 to TRBJ2-7. The sequence came from a human donor in good health. Some clones in this sample may be carry-over from other donors' samples. Sequences were obtained from naive CXCR3- CD8+ T cells from blood. As to subset: CD45RO-CCR7+CD27+CD95- naive CD8+ T cells lacking CXCR3 (TNR3-). CDR3 residues: CASSQVADAWEQYF.